These 8 T cell receptor beta chains were all obtained from the same sample, sequenced in a study of cytomegalovirus exposure and HLA in healthy donors. Repertoires were generated with immunoSEQ multiplex PCR, while TCRdb's copy carries only in-frame clones and drops some. The data hold under 200,000 clones, with about 88% observed a single time. Sequenced: PBMCs. These receptors came from a young woman in good health and CMV-seronegative.

V usage is TRBV7-6 and J usage is TRBJ2-7; 7 bases agree with TRBD2. The CDR3 is 15 amino acids. V trimming: 6 bases; J trimming: 0 bases; junction bases outside the gene matches: 8. CDR1 SGHVS and CDR2 FNYEAQ come from the germline V gene. The CDR3, as DNA: TGTGCCAGCAGTCGGGGGGAGGGAAGCTCCTACGAGCAGTACTTC. The encoded protein is CASSRGEGSSYEQYF.

The chain links TRBV7-3 to TRBJ1-6; D unclear. From germline, CDR1 is SGHTA and CDR2 FQGTGA. V shed 5 bases and J shed 7 bases, with 12 bases lying between them. CDR3 length equals 14 residues. As DNA, the CDR3 is TGTGCCAGCAGCCGTGGAGCCGCCAATTCACCCCTCCACTTT. Amino acid sequence: CASSRGAANSPLHF. The full variable domain, with the rest looked up from reference TRBV7-3 and TRBJ1-6, is GAGVSQTPSNKVTEKGKYVELRCDPISGHTALYWYRQSLGQGPEFLIYFQGTGAADDSGLPNDRFFAVRPEGSVSTLKIQRTERGDSAVYLCASSRGAANSPLHFGNGTRLTVT.

The chain combines TRBV28 with TRBJ2-5, with TRBD1 matching 10 bases. The ends lost 6 bases at V and 5 bases at J; junction bases unmatched: 9. Germline values: CDR1 MDHEN, CDR2 SYDVKM. This CDR3 contains 15 residues. In DNA form, the CDR3 reads TGTGCCAGCAGCTCTCCGGGACAGGGGAGGGAGACCCAGTACTTC. Protein sequence: CASSSPGQGRETQYF.

The V call is TRBV10-2, the J call TRBJ2-5; D may be TRBD1 (6 bases). Germline CDR1 WSHSY, CDR2 SAAADI. Between the trimmed V and J ends, which lost 4 bases and 9 bases, there was a span of 15 bases. The CDR3 length is 13 residues. The CDR3 reads CASSVRAEGAQYF. The CDR3, as DNA: TGCGCCAGCAGTGTCAGGGCCGAGGGGGCCCAGTACTTC.

This chain joins TRBV6-5 and TRBJ2-7, with TRBD1 matching over 8 bases. CDR1 is MNHEY, CDR2 SVGAGI, per germline. The CDR3 runs 14 residues. V lost 5 bases to trimming and J lost 2 bases; unmatched junction nucleotides: 5. CDR3 in DNA: TGTGCCAGCAGTGAACGCAGGGGGCCCTACGAGCAGTACTTC. Its protein is CASSERRGPYEQYF.

This clone was seen a few times. The CDR3, as DNA: TGTGCCAGCAGTTCCCTTAACTATGGCTACACCTTC. Residues: CASSSLNYGYTF. The genes are TRBV11-2 and TRBJ1-2; D unclear. CDR3 length: 12 residues. CDR1 SGHAT and CDR2 FQNNGV come from the germline V gene. With 6 bases removed from V and 1 base from J, the gap between germline ends came to 6 bases.

The chain couples TRBV10-3 to TRBJ1-1, with D perhaps matching TRBD1 (5 bases). Deletions cut 0 bases from V and 4 bases from J, with 15 bases between. CDR3 length: 16 residues. Germline lookup yields CDR1 ENHRY and CDR2 SYGVKD. The CDR3 reads CAISESSGRALTEAFF. The CDR3 DNA sequence: TGTGCCATCAGTGAGTCATCGGGCAGGGCCCTCACTGAAGCTTTCTTT.

CDR3 protein: CASSEMRAGNQPQHF. CDR3 coding DNA: TGTGCCAGCAGTGAAATGCGGGCAGGCAATCAGCCCCAGCATTTT. The V and J genes are TRBV2 and TRBJ1-5, with D unclear. The CDR3 covers 15 residues. The germline V gene encodes CDR1 SNHLY and CDR2 FYNNEI. V gave up 2 bases and J gave up 2 bases, with 10 bases separating them.